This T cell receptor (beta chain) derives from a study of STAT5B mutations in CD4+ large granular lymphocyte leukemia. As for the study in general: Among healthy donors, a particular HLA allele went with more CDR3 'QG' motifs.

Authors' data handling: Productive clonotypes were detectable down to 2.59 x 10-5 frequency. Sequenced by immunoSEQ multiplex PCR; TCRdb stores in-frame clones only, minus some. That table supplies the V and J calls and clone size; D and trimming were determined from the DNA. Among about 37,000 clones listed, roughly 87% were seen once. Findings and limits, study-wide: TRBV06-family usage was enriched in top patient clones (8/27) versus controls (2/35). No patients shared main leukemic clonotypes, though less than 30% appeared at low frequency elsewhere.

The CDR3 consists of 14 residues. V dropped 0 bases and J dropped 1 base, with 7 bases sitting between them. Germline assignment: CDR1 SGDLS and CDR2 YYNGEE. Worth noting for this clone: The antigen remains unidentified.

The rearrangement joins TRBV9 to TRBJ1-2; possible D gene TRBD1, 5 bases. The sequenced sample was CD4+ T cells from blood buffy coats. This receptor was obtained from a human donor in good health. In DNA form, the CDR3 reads TGTGCCAGCAGCGTAGACCAGGGTAACTATGGCTACACCTTC. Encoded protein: CASSVDQGNYGYTF. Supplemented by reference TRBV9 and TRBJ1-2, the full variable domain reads DSGVTQTPKHLITATGQRVTLRCSPRSGDLSVYWYQQSLDQGLQFLIQYYNGEERAKGNILERFSAQQFPDLHSELNLSSLELGDSALYFCASSVDQGNYGYTFGSGTRLTVV.